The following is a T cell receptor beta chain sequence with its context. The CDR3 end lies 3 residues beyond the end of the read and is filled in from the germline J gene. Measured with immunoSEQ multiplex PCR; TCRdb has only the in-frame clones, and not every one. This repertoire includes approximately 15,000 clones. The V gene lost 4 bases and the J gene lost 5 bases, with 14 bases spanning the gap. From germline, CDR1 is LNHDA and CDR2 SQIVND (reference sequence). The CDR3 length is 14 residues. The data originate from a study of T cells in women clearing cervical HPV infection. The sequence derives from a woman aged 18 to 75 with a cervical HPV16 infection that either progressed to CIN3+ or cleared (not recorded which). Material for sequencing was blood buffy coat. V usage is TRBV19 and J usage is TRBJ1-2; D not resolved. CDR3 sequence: CASSTYSVGYGYTF. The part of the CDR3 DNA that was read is TGTGCCAGTAGTACATACAGTGTAGGGTATGGC.